One sample yielded the 21 T cell receptor beta chains listed below, sequenced in a study of blood T cell repertoires in COVID-19. Using immunoSEQ multiplex PCR, the repertoire was profiled, and TCRdb retains in-frame clones only, with some absent. The sample comprises some 110,000 clones, less than 90% of which are singletons, and approximately 8.7% rests with the top ten. The sequencing input was peripheral blood. The receptors come from a man aged 65 to 85 who had recovered from COVID-19.

This chain joins TRBV30 and TRBJ2-3, with D possibly TRBD1 on 6 matching bases. Trimming shortened V by 0 bases and J by 0 bases, and 7 bases separated the two germline ends. The CDR3 is 14 residues long. The germline gives CDR1 GTSNPN, CDR2 SVGIG (reference sequence). As DNA, the CDR3 is TGTGCCTGGAGTGTACAGGGTAGCACAGATACGCAGTATTTT. Encoded protein: CAWSVQGSTDTQYF.

This chain uses TRBV28 with TRBJ1-2; D may be TRBD1 (5 bases). CDR1 is MDHEN, CDR2 SYDVKM, per germline. V lost 4 bases, J lost 8 bases, and 23 bases lay in between. The CDR3 covers 16 residues. DNA of the CDR3: TGTGCCAGCAGTTCTCCCTCAGGGCCACGGGCTTACGGCTACACCTTC. The encoded protein is CASSSPSGPRAYGYTF.

The V call is TRBV7-2, the J call TRBJ2-1; no firm D call. With 5 bases removed from V and 3 bases from J, the gap between germline ends came to 8 bases. This CDR3 has 13 amino acids. The V gene's germline CDR1 is SGHTA and CDR2 FQGNSA. CDR3 region: CASSVPGYNEQFF. The CDR3 nucleotides are TGTGCCAGCAGCGTACCCGGCTACAATGAGCAGTTCTTC.

The genes are TRBV13 and TRBJ1-2; D gene ambiguous. V was shortened by 2 bases and J by 8 bases, with 9 bases between the two germline ends. The germline V gene has CDR1 PRHDT and CDR2 FYEKMQ (reference sequence). This CDR3 region has 12 residues. The CDR3 DNA reads as TGTGCCAGCAGCTTAATTTCGTCCGGCTACACCTTC. Its translation is CASSLISSGYTF.

The gene calls are TRBV9 and TRBJ2-7; 8 bases map to TRBD1. The CDR3 is 17 residues long. Germline V gene data show CDR1 as SGDLS and CDR2 as YYNGEE. The V and J ends lost 0 bases and 0 bases, in that order; junction bases with no gene match: 8. This CDR3 reads CASSVGPRDRSSYEQYF. For the CDR3, the DNA is TGTGCCAGCAGCGTAGGTCCGAGGGACAGGAGCTCCTACGAGCAGTACTTC.

The CDR3: CASSSGTEILSYEQYF. Here the CDR3 DNA reads TGTGCCAGCAGTTCCGGGACAGAGATTCTCTCCTACGAGCAGTACTTC. The V call is TRBV6-5, the J call TRBJ2-7; 7 nucleotides agree with TRBD1. The CDR3 totals 16 residues. Germline V gives CDR1 MNHEY, CDR2 SVGAGI. Unmatched junction bases numbered 9, after V lost 4 bases and J lost 0 bases.

V is TRBV28 and J is TRBJ1-5; D unclear. The CDR3 has 15 residues. The V end lost 5 bases, the J end lost 4 bases, and 15 bases lay between the germline ends. CDR1 MDHEN and CDR2 SYDVKM come from the germline V gene. The CDR3 sequence: CASSVASPSNQPQHF. CDR3 bases: TGTGCCAGCAGTGTAGCCAGTCCTTCGAATCAGCCCCAGCATTTT.

The rearrangement links TRBV4-1 to TRBJ2-3; 9 nucleotides match TRBD2. Germline CDR1 MGHRA, CDR2 YSYEKL. J lost 4 bases, V lost 4 bases, and 9 bases had no gene match. The CDR3 runs to 16 residues. The CDR3, as DNA: TGCGCCAGCAGCCTCGGGGTGGCGGGAGGGCCAGATACGCAGTATTTT. This encodes CASSLGVAGGPDTQYF.

V usage is TRBV11-2 and J usage is TRBJ1-1; maybe TRBD1 (5 bases). Trimming removed 5 bases from V and 7 bases from J, with 14 bases in between. Per germline, CDR1 SGHAT and CDR2 FQNNGV. The CDR3 length is 13 residues. The CDR3 nucleotides are TGTGCCAGCAGCCAAGGACGACAGATTGAAGCTTTCTTT. Protein: CASSQGRQIEAFF.

The J gene is TRBJ1-2, the V gene TRBV29-1, with no clear D. Germline V lookup: CDR1 SQVTM, CDR2 ANQGSEA. V lost 7 bases to trimming and J lost 2 bases, with 8 bases between them. The CDR3 sequence is 11 residues long. The chain's CDR3 is CSGESNYGYTF. The CDR3 DNA reads as TGCAGCGGGGAGTCCAACTATGGCTACACCTTC.

V is TRBV5-5 and J is TRBJ2-1; TRBD2 agrees at 9 bases. This CDR3 contains 17 residues. Unmatched junction bases numbered 13, after V lost 4 bases and J lost 5 bases. Germline V gene data show CDR1 as SGHKS and CDR2 as YYEKEE (reference sequence). This CDR3 reads CASSESIVAGDHNEQFF. The CDR3 coding sequence is TGTGCCAGCAGCGAATCGATAGTAGCGGGGGATCACAATGAGCAGTTCTTC.

V and J are TRBV4-2 and TRBJ2-3, with TRBD2 matching over 7 bases. This CDR3 is built from 13 residues. Per the germline V gene, CDR1 is LGHNA and CDR2 is YNFKEQ. Losses at the gene ends were 3 bases for V and 5 bases for J; bases not matched to a gene: 2. The CDR3 region has the DNA TGTGCCAGCAGCCAGGGACTAAAAGATACGCAGTATTTT. The encoded protein is CASSQGLKDTQYF.

This chain joins TRBV9 and TRBJ2-5, with D possibly TRBD1 on 5 matching bases. V was clipped by 3 bases and J by 4 bases, with 13 bases between them. This CDR3 has 14 residues. Germline lookup yields CDR1 SGDLS and CDR2 YYNGEE. DNA of the CDR3: TGTGCCAGCAGCGACAGGACCTCCTCAGAGACCCAGTACTTC. Translating gives CASSDRTSSETQYF.

The chain is built from TRBV5-1 and TRBJ2-5, with 8 nucleotides matching TRBD1. V was clipped by 5 bases and J by 4 bases; unmatched bases: 4. The CDR3 is made up of 13 amino acids. Germline CDR1 is SGHRS and CDR2 is YFSETQ. The CDR3 DNA reads TGCGCCAGCAGTTCGGACAGGGCAGAGACCCAGTACTTC. It encodes CASSSDRAETQYF.

This clone showed up many times. This chain links TRBV18 with TRBJ1-5; D gene ambiguous. Germline V gene sequence: CDR1 KGHSH, CDR2 LQKENI. CDR3 length: 13 residues. V lost 6 bases to trimming and J lost 1 base, with 7 bases between them. This CDR3 is CASSGLSNQPQHF. In DNA, the CDR3 is TGTGCCAGCTCGGGCTTAAGCAATCAGCCCCAGCATTTT.

The V gene is TRBV29-1, the J gene TRBJ1-2; TRBD1 matches 7 bases. The CDR3 consists of 11 residues. Germline CDR1 reads SQVTM; CDR2 reads ANQGSEA. V lost 7 bases to trimming and J lost 5 bases; unmatched junction nucleotides: 4. The CDR3 DNA reads TGCAGCGCCCAGGGGGGATATGGCTACACCTTC. It codes for CSAQGGYGYTF.

The CDR3 nucleotides are TGTGCCAGCAGTGTGACAGCGAACTATGGCTACACCTTC. It yields the protein CASSVTANYGYTF. The chain couples TRBV25-1 to TRBJ1-2; a weak D match, TRBD1 (5 bases). Germline CDR1 and CDR2: MGHDK and SYGVNS. V lost 4 bases, J lost 2 bases, and 8 bases lay in between. The CDR3 contains 13 residues.

The chain combines TRBV29-1 with TRBJ2-2; 9 bases map to TRBD2. The CDR3 runs to 14 residues. J gave up 5 bases and V 7 bases, and 8 bases lay outside the gene matches. Germline loops: CDR1 SQVTM, CDR2 ANQGSEA. CDR3 in amino acids: CSAGLAGTTGELFF. CDR3 bases: TGCAGCGCTGGGCTAGCGGGAACAACCGGGGAGCTGTTTTTT.

The chain links TRBV7-8 to TRBJ2-3; TRBD1 agrees at 7 bases. Germline CDR1 SGHVS, CDR2 FQNEAQ. This CDR3 has 15 amino acids. Losses at the gene ends were 7 bases for V and 9 bases for J; bases not matched to a gene: 16. CDR3 residues: CASTPKTGYGLTQYF. DNA for the CDR3: TGTGCCAGCACCCCGAAGACAGGGTACGGGCTCACGCAGTATTTT.

The chain carries TRBV5-8 and TRBJ2-7, with D hard to call. Per germline, CDR1 SGHTS and CDR2 YDEGEE. The V gene lost 1 base and the J gene lost 0 bases, with 14 bases spanning the gap. This CDR3 is built from 16 residues. Here the CDR3 reads CASSLWFETSSYEQYF. CDR3 sequence (DNA): TGTGCCAGCAGCTTGTGGTTTGAAACGAGCTCCTACGAGCAGTACTTC.

This sequence joins TRBV9 and TRBJ2-7, with 10 bases matching TRBD2. Germline CDR1 is SGDLS and CDR2 is YYNGEE. The CDR3 has 14 amino acids. The junction had 6 bases not matched to a gene; V was cut back by 4 bases and J by 5 bases. The CDR3 sequence: CASSPTGTSDEQYF. The CDR3 DNA sequence: TGTGCCAGCAGCCCAACCGGGACTAGCGACGAGCAGTACTTC.